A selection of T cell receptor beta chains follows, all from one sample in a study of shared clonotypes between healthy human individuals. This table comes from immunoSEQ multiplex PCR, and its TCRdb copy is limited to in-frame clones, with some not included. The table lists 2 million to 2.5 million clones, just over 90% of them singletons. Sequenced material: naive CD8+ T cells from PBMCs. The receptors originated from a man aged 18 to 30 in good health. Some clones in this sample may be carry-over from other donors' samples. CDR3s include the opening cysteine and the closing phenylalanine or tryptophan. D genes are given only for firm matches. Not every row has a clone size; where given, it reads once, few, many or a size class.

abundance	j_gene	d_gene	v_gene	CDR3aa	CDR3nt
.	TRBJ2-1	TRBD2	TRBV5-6	CASSFMTSGSDNEQFF	TGTGCCAGCAGCTTCATGACTAGCGGGAGTGACAATGAGCAGTTCTTC
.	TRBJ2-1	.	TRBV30	CAFSQPYLDANEQFF	TGTGCCTTCTCACAGCCTTACCTTGATGCCAATGAGCAGTTCTTC
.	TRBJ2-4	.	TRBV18	CASSPAGQNIQYF	TGTGCCAGCTCACCAGCGGGACAAAACATTCAGTACTTC
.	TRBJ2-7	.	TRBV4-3	CASSQALEGVLNEQYF	TGCGCCAGCAGCCAAGCTCTCGAGGGGGTATTGAACGAGCAGTACTTC
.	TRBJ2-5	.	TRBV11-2	CASRARTAQETQYF	TGTGCCAGCAGGGCTAGGACAGCTCAAGAGACCCAGTACTTC
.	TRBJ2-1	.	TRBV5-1	CASSLEEVVRAYNEQFF	TGCGCCAGCAGCTTGGAGGAGGTTGTCAGGGCCTACAATGAGCAGTTCTTC
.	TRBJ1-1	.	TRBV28	CASSRDEEMNTEAFF	TGTGCCAGCAGTAGGGACGAAGAAATGAACACTGAAGCTTTCTTT
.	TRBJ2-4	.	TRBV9	CASSPGHKNIQYF	TGTGCCAGCAGTCCGGGGCACAAAAACATTCAGTACTTC
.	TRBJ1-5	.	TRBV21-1	CATSLAANNQPQHF	TGTGCCACCTCGTTGGCAGCTAACAATCAGCCCCAGCATTTT
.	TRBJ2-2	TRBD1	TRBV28	CASSHRGWGELFF	TGTGCCAGCAGTCACAGGGGGTGGGGGGAGCTGTTTTTT
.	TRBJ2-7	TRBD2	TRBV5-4	CASSFPAGASEQYF	TGTGCCAGCAGCTTCCCAGCGGGAGCTTCTGAGCAGTACTTC
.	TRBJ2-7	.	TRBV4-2	CASSHFYPGGSYEQYF	TGTGCCAGCAGCCACTTCTACCCGGGTGGGTCCTACGAGCAGTACTTC
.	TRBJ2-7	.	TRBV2	CASMNRESYEQYF	TGTGCCAGCATGAACAGGGAATCCTACGAGCAGTACTTC
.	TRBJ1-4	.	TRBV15	CATPWKNEKLFF	TGTGCCACCCCTTGGAAGAATGAAAAACTGTTTTTT
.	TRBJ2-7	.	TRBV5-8	CASSFIYRHYEQYF	TGTGCCAGCAGCTTTATTTACAGGCACTACGAGCAGTACTTC
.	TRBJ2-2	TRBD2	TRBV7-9	CASSSPGGGQWNTGELFF	TGTGCCAGCAGCTCCCCGGGGGGGGGTCAATGGAACACCGGGGAGCTGTTTTTT
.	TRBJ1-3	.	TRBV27	CASSFTGSGNTIYF	TGTGCCAGCAGTTTCACCGGTTCTGGAAACACCATATATTTT
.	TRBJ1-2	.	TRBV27	CASSIQNGLGYGYTF	TGTGCCAGCAGTATCCAAAATGGGTTGGGGTATGGCTACACCTTC
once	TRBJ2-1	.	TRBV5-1	CASSPRLLTVSSYNEQFF	TGCGCCAGCAGCCCCCGACTACTTACAGTGTCGTCCTACAATGAGCAGTTCTTC
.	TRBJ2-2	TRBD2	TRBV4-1	CASSQATSGRVTGELFF	TGCGCCAGCAGCCAAGCAACTAGCGGGAGGGTCACCGGGGAGCTGTTTTTT
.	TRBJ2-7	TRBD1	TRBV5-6	CASSLWGTGIYEQYF	TGTGCCAGCAGCCTGTGGGGGACAGGGATCTACGAGCAGTACTTC
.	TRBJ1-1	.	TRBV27	CASSLDRDTEAFF	TGTGCCAGCAGTTTAGACAGAGACACTGAAGCTTTCTTT
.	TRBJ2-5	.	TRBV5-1	CASSLAGDWGETQYF	TGCGCCAGCAGCTTGGCCGGCGATTGGGGAGAGACCCAGTACTTC
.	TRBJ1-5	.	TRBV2	CASTPGAGGAGNQPQHF	TGTGCCAGCACCCCCGGTGCCGGGGGCGCGGGCAATCAGCCCCAGCATTTT
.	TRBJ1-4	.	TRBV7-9	CASSVAGTNEKLFF	TGTGCCAGCAGCGTAGCCGGAACTAATGAAAAACTGTTTTTT
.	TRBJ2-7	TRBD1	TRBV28	CASSFLWSRDRAYEQYF	TGTGCCAGCAGCTTCCTATGGTCCCGGGACAGGGCCTACGAGCAGTACTTC
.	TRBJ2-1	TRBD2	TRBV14	CASSQIGLAGDGFF	TGTGCCAGCAGCCAAATAGGACTAGCGGGAGACGGGTTCTTC
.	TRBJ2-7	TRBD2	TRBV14	CASSQEPSTSAPYEQYF	TGTGCCAGCAGCCAAGAACCGTCGACTAGCGCTCCCTACGAGCAGTACTTC
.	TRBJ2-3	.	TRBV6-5	CASSYSPGESTDTQYF	TGTGCCAGCAGTTACTCTCCAGGAGAAAGCACAGATACGCAGTATTTT
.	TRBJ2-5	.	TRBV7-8	CASTNTGTGQETQYF	TGTGCCAGCACCAACACAGGGACTGGCCAAGAGACCCAGTACTTC
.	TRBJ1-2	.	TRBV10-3	CAISESAVAGGAYGYTF	TGTGCCATCAGTGAGTCTGCAGTCGCCGGGGGGGCCTATGGCTACACCTTC
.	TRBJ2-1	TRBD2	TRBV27	CASSPTSGNNEQFF	TGTGCCAGCAGTCCGACTAGCGGAAACAATGAGCAGTTCTTC
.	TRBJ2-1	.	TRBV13	CASSPRGPRIYNEQFF	TGTGCCAGCAGCCCCCGGGGGCCCCGAATATACAATGAGCAGTTCTTC
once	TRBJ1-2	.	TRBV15	CATSREVLDYYGYTF	TGTGCCACCAGCAGAGAGGTCCTTGACTACTATGGCTACACCTTC
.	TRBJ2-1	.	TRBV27	CASSSRLHYNEQFF	TGTGCCAGCAGTTCTCGACTACATTACAATGAGCAGTTCTTC
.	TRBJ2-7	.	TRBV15	CATSRDRQDIYEQYF	TGTGCCACCAGCAGAGATCGACAGGATATATACGAGCAGTACTTC
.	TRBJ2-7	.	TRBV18	CASSLSGLSYEQYF	TGTGCCAGCTCACTCTCGGGGCTTTCCTACGAGCAGTACTTC
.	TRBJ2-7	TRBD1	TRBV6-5	CASSQGTGGGEQYF	TGTGCCAGCAGTCAAGGGACAGGGGGCGGCGAGCAGTACTTC
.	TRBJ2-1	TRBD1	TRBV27	CASRGTVSYNEQFF	TGTGCCAGCAGAGGGACAGTCTCCTACAATGAGCAGTTCTTC
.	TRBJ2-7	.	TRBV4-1	CASSQVGSHEQYF	TGCGCCAGCAGCCAAGTTGGATCCCACGAGCAGTACTTC
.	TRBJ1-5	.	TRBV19	CASGTWEVNQPQHF	TGTGCCAGCGGGACCTGGGAAGTCAATCAGCCCCAGCATTTT
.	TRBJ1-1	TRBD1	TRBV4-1	CASSRASGQGNTEAFF	TGCGCCAGCAGCCGAGCGTCGGGACAGGGGAACACTGAAGCTTTCTTT
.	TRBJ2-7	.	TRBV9	CASSVGGTHHEQYF	TGTGCCAGCAGCGTAGGGGGGACACACCACGAGCAGTACTTC
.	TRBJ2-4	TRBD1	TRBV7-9	CASSYPGQGDIQYF	TGTGCCAGCAGCTACCCGGGACAGGGGGACATTCAGTACTTC
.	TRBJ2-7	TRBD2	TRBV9	CASSESGRVTTEQYF	TGTGCCAGCAGCGAGAGCGGGAGGGTTACTACCGAGCAGTACTTC
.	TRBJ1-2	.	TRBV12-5	CASGFGRSYGYTF	TGTGCTAGTGGTTTCGGCAGATCCTATGGCTACACCTTC
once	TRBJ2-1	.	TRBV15	CATSGVVNDEQFF	TGTGCCACCAGCGGAGTAGTGAACGATGAGCAGTTCTTC
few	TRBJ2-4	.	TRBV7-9	CASSSQSLAKNIQYF	TGTGCCAGCAGCTCCCAGAGTTTAGCCAAAAACATTCAGTACTTC
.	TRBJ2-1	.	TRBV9	CASSGTGAPPYNEQFF	TGTGCCAGCAGCGGTACGGGCGCGCCCCCCTACAATGAGCAGTTCTTC
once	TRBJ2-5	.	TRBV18	CASSPPEGETQYF	TGTGCCAGCTCACCACCCGAGGGCGAGACCCAGTACTTC
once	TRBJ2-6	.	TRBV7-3	CASSLWGSGANVLTF	TGTGCCAGCAGCTTATGGGGATCTGGGGCCAACGTCCTGACTTTC